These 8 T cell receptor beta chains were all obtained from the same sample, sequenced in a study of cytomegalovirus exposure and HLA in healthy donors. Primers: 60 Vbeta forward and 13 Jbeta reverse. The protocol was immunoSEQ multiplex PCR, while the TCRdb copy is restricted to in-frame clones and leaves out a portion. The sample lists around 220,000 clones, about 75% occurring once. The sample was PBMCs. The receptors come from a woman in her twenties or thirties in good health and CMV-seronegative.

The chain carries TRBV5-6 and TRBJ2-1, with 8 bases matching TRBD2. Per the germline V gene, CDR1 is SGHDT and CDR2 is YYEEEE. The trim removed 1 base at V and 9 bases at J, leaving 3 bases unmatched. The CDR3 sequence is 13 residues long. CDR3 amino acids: CASSLLAGSEQFF. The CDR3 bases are TGTGCCAGCAGCTTGCTAGCGGGCAGTGAGCAGTTCTTC.

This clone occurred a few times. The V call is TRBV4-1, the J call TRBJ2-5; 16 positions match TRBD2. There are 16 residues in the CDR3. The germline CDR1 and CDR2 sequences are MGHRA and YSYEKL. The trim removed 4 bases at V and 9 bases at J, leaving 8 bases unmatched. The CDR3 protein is CASSLRGLAGGEAQYF. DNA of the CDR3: TGCGCCAGCAGCCTGAGGGGACTAGCGGGAGGGGAGGCCCAGTACTTC.

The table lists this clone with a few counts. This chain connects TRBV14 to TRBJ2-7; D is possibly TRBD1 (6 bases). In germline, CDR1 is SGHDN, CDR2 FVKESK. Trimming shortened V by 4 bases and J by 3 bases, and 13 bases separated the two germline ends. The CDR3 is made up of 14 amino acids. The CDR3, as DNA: TGTGCCAGCAGCCTCCTTCCAGGGGACTACGAGCAGTACTTC. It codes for CASSLLPGDYEQYF.

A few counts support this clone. CDR3 residues: CASMRSIQGRGETQYF. CDR3 DNA sequence: TGTGCCAGCATGAGATCAATACAGGGGCGCGGGGAGACCCAGTACTTC. This chain links TRBV2 with TRBJ2-5; 7 bases match TRBD1. From germline, CDR1 is SNHLY and CDR2 FYNNEI. J gave up 5 bases and V 7 bases, and 16 bases lay outside the gene matches. The CDR3 sequence is 16 residues long.

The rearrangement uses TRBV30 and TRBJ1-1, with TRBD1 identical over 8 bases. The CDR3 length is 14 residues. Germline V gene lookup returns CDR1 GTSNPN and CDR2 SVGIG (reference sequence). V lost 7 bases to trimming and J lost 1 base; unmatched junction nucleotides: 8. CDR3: CASQGQGWNTEAFF. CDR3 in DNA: TGTGCCTCCCAAGGACAGGGTTGGAACACTGAAGCTTTCTTT.

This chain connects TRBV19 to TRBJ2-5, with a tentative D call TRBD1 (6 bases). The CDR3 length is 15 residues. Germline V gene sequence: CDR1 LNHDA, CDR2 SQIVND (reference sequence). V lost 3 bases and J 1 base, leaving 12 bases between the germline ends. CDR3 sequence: CASSIQPGVQETQYF. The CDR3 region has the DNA TGTGCCAGTAGTATTCAGCCAGGGGTCCAAGAGACCCAGTACTTC.

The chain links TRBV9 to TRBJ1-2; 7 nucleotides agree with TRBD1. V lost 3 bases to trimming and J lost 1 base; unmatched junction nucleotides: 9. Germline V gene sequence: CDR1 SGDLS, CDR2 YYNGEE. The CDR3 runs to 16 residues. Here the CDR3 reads CASSASGQPVNYGYTF. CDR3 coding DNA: TGTGCCAGCAGCGCATCGGGACAGCCCGTTAACTATGGCTACACCTTC.

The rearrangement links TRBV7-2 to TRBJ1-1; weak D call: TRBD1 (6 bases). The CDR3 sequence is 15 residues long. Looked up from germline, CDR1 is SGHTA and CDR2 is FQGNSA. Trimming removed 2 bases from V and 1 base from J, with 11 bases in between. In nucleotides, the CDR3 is TGTGCCAGCAGCTTAATGGGGGACAAGAACACTGAAGCTTTCTTT. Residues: CASSLMGDKNTEAFF.